The 27 T cell receptor beta chains listed next were all sequenced from one sample in a study of shared clonotypes between healthy human individuals. Sequencing was performed with immunoSEQ multiplex PCR; in TCRdb, only in-frame clones are kept and a portion is missing. The table has around 2.3 million clones, 90% to 96% seen once; the top ten hold roughly 0.13%. The source material was naive CD4+ T cells sorted from blood. Subset of the sample: CD45RA+ positively selected. The receptors were sampled from a man younger than 35 in good health.

Points on this clone: Its ends do not fully match the called genes, so a read error is possible. The chain joins TRBV7-7 to TRBJ1-1; 7 bases agree with TRBD1. The CDR3 runs to 13 residues. CDR1 is SSHAT, CDR2 FNYEAQ, per germline (reference sequence). The DNA for the CDR3 is TGTGCTAGCAGCTTAGACAGGGACACTGAAGCTTTCTTT. Residues: CASSLDRDTEAFF.

This clone has just one count. The chain combines TRBV6-5 with TRBJ1-5; D remains ambiguous. Trimming shortened V by 5 bases and J by 0 bases, and 11 bases separated the two germline ends. The V gene's germline CDR1 is MNHEY and CDR2 SVGAGI. The CDR3 sequence is 15 residues long. The CDR3 DNA reads as TGTGCCAGCAGTCCAGATGTGGATAGCAATCAGCCCCAGCATTTT. Its protein is CASSPDVDSNQPQHF.

This clone showed up just once. CDR3 in amino acids: CATSRDRPQQTNGNTIYF. The DNA of the CDR3 is TGTGCCACCAGCAGAGATAGGCCGCAGCAGACCAATGGAAACACCATATATTTT. The gene calls are TRBV15 and TRBJ1-3; the D is unclear. Per the germline V gene, CDR1 is LNHNV and CDR2 is YYDKDF (reference sequence). The germline V and J ends were trimmed by 0 bases and 3 bases, with 18 bases remaining between them. The length of the CDR3 is 18 residues.

In the case of this clone: The same CDR3 is also encoded by other DNA sequences in this sample. The rearrangement joins TRBV9 to TRBJ2-5; D may be TRBD1 (5 bases). The V end lost 2 bases, the J end lost 1 base, and 9 bases lay between the germline ends. The germline gives CDR1 SGDLS, CDR2 YYNGEE. There are 14 residues in the CDR3. The CDR3 sequence is CASSVTGFQETQYF. CDR3 nucleotide sequence: TGTGCCAGCAGCGTTACAGGTTTCCAAGAGACCCAGTACTTC.

The chain uses TRBV5-1 and TRBJ2-1; D unresolved. Looked up from germline, CDR1 is SGHRS and CDR2 is YFSETQ. V lost 1 base and J 6 bases, leaving 5 bases between the germline ends. This CDR3 has 12 residues. CDR3 DNA: TGCGCCAGCAGCTTGAACGCCAATGAGCAGTTCTTC. It codes for CASSLNANEQFF.

The chain is built from TRBV30 and TRBJ2-2; D may match TRBD1 or TRBD2 (5 bases each). The CDR3 has 14 amino acids. The ends were cut back, 0 bases at V and 8 bases at J, with 13 bases in the middle. Germline V CDR1 and CDR2: GTSNPN, SVGIG (reference sequence). The CDR3 bases are TGTGCCTGGAGTGTGACGGGGCACGTGGGGGAGCTGTTTTTT. It yields the protein CAWSVTGHVGELFF.

The V and J genes are TRBV18 and TRBJ2-3; 7 nucleotides match TRBD2. V lost 3 bases, J lost 1 base, and 19 bases stayed unmatched. The CDR3 totals 20 residues. Germline CDR1 reads KGHSH; CDR2 reads LQKENI. DNA for the CDR3: TGTGCCAGCTCACCTCTTGCAGGACTAGACACCTCATGGGGCACAGATACGCAGTATTTT. This gives the protein CASSPLAGLDTSWGTDTQYF.

The chain uses TRBV6-1 and TRBJ1-2; no reliable D call. V gave up 7 bases and J gave up 5 bases, with 14 bases separating them. The length of the CDR3 is 13 residues. Germline V gives CDR1 MNHNS, CDR2 SASEGT. CDR3 DNA: TGTGCCAGCACTCCTGTAGAGAGATATGGCTACACCTTC. This gives the protein CASTPVERYGYTF.

This chain joins TRBV6-5 and TRBJ2-7; maybe TRBD1 (6 bases). CDR3 size: 15 residues. V lost 6 bases, J lost 2 bases, and 17 bases lay in between. Germline CDR1 is MNHEY and CDR2 is SVGAGI. CDR3 protein: CASRLDRTGPYEQYF. As DNA, the CDR3 is TGTGCCAGCAGATTAGACAGGACGGGACCCTACGAGCAGTACTTC.

The chain links TRBV7-9 to TRBJ2-7, with 8 nucleotides matching TRBD2. V lost 1 base to trimming and J lost 3 bases; unmatched junction nucleotides: 8. The CDR3 is 16 residues long. Germline V gene lookup returns CDR1 SEHNR and CDR2 FQNEAQ (reference sequence). The CDR3 DNA sequence: TGTGCCAGCAGCTTAGAATTGGGACTAGGTGGCTACGAGCAGTACTTC. This codes for CASSLELGLGGYEQYF.

The chain employs TRBV28 and TRBJ2-4; D unresolved. Germline CDR1 reads MDHEN; CDR2 reads SYDVKM. V was shortened by 7 bases and J by 5 bases, with 15 bases between the two germline ends. The CDR3 consists of 14 residues. The CDR3 DNA is TGTGCCAGCATGGGCTTCTGGACCGAAAACATTCAGTACTTC. This encodes CASMGFWTENIQYF. Variable domain in full (rest from reference TRBV28 and TRBJ2-4): DVKVTQSSRYLVKRTGEKVFLECVQDMDHENMFWYRQDPGLGLRLIYFSYDVKMKEKGDIPEGYSVSREKKERFSLILESASTNQTSMYLCASMGFWTENIQYFGAGTRLSVL.

For this clone: The same CDR3 can be traced to other DNA sequences in this sample. This chain uses TRBV29-1 with TRBJ1-1; 10 bases align to TRBD1. Trimming took 7 bases from V and 3 from J; bases not matched to a gene: 2. Germline V CDR1 and CDR2: SQVTM, ANQGSEA. The CDR3 loop spans 12 amino acids. The CDR3 region is CSAGQGDTEAFF. Written as DNA, the CDR3 is TGCAGCGCTGGACAGGGGGACACTGAAGCTTTCTTT.

The chain recombines TRBV30 with TRBJ1-6; D may be TRBD1 (6 bases). CDR1 GTSNPN and CDR2 SVGIG come from the germline V gene (reference sequence). V gave up 4 bases and J gave up 8 bases, with 9 bases separating them. CDR3 length equals 12 residues. The CDR3, as DNA: TGTGCCTGGACAGGGGATGATTCACCCCTCCACTTT. Translating it yields CAWTGDDSPLHF. Together with reference TRBV30 and TRBJ1-6, the CDR3 gives the full variable domain: SQTIHQWPATLVQPVGSPLSLECTVEGTSNPNLYWYRQAAGRGLQLLFYSVGIGQISSEVPQNLSASRPQDRQFILSSKKLLLSDSGFYLCAWTGDDSPLHFGNGTRLTVT.

The CDR3 spells CASSALTYQKTPLHF. CDR3 in DNA: TGTGCCAGCTCAGCTCTCACCTACCAAAAAACACCCCTCCACTTT. V is TRBV18 and J is TRBJ1-6; no clear D gene. With 5 bases removed from V and 11 bases from J, the gap between germline ends came to 19 bases. The CDR3 loop spans 15 amino acids. CDR1 and CDR2 from the germline V gene are KGHSH and LQKENI.

As DNA, the CDR3 is TGTGCCAGCAGTGACTGGGGTCCCCAGCATTTT. Amino acids: CASSDWGPQHF. J is TRBJ1-5 and V is TRBV6-1; D not certain. This CDR3 region has 11 residues. Germline V gene data show CDR1 as MNHNS and CDR2 as SASEGT. V lost 3 bases and J lost 10, with 7 bases in between.

The CDR3 DNA follows: TGTGCCAGCAGTGTTCAAGGGTTGGGTGGCTACACCTTC. Its translation is CASSVQGLGGYTF. The chain carries TRBV6-4 and TRBJ1-2; D remains ambiguous. Per germline, CDR1 MRHNA and CDR2 SNTAGT. The CDR3 loop spans 13 amino acids. The V gene lost 4 bases and the J gene lost 7 bases, with 13 bases spanning the gap.

The chain combines TRBV13 with TRBJ2-2; 8 nucleotides align to TRBD1. The CDR3 totals 14 residues. Germline CDR1 and CDR2: PRHDT and FYEKMQ (reference sequence). With V trimmed by 4 bases and J by 4 bases, 2 bases remained unmatched. CDR3 DNA sequence: TGTGCCAGCAGCTCCACAGGGGGCACCGGGGAGCTGTTTTTT. This gives the protein CASSSTGGTGELFF.

This rearrangement joins TRBV2 to TRBJ2-1; TRBD1 aligns across 11 bases. Germline V gene sequence: CDR1 SNHLY, CDR2 FYNNEI. This CDR3 is built from 13 residues. Trimming cost V 8 bases and J 6 bases; bases outside gene matches: 3. CDR3 amino acids: CASGGTGGNEQFF. CDR3 bases: TGTGCCAGCGGAGGGACAGGGGGCAATGAGCAGTTCTTC.

V usage is TRBV21-1 and J usage is TRBJ1-1. TRBV21-1 is a pseudogene. This CDR3 has 16 amino acids. CDR3 in DNA: TGTGCCAGCAGCAAAGTGCGGGAACAGACTAACACTGAAGCTTTCTTT. Translating it yields CASSKVREQTNTEAFF.

CDR3 amino acids: CASSEGYRRGLANTIYF. CDR3 coding DNA: TGTGCCAGCAGTGAAGGGTACCGGAGGGGTTTAGCTAACACCATATATTTT. This rearrangement joins TRBV6-1 to TRBJ1-3; D perhaps matches TRBD1 (5 bases). CDR3 length equals 17 residues. Per germline, CDR1 MNHNS and CDR2 SASEGT. V shed 1 base and J shed 7 bases, with 20 bases lying between them.

The chain has TRBV4-2 and TRBJ1-4; D uncertain. The V and J ends lost 0 bases and 8 bases respectively, with 16 bases between them. This CDR3 is 16 amino acids long. Germline V lookup: CDR1 LGHNA, CDR2 YNFKEQ. The CDR3 DNA follows: TGTGCCAGCAGCCAAGATCCGGCAGGCCTGGGGGAAAAACTGTTTTTT. It specifies CASSQDPAGLGEKLFF.

Regarding this clone: A much larger clone is a single base away; this may be a read error. Other nucleotide sequences from this sample produce the same CDR3. The gene calls are TRBV7-8 and TRBJ2-5; D unclear. There are 11 residues in the CDR3. Trimming removed 5 bases from V and 1 base from J, with 2 bases in between. In germline, CDR1 is SGHVS, CDR2 FQNEAQ. The CDR3 DNA reads TGTGCCAGCAGCATCCAAGAGACCCAGTACTTC. It yields the protein CASSIQETQYF.

This chain uses TRBV7-2 with TRBJ2-3; TRBD2 agrees at 10 bases. CDR1 and CDR2 (germline): SGHTA, FQGNSA. The V and J ends lost 2 bases and 4 bases, in that order; junction bases with no gene match: 3. This CDR3 comprises 15 residues. The CDR3 is CASSLRSGRADTQYF. The CDR3 DNA follows: TGTGCCAGCAGCTTAAGGAGCGGGAGGGCAGATACGCAGTATTTT.

This chain links TRBV4-1 with TRBJ2-1; 15 nucleotides agree with TRBD2. Germline CDR1 is MGHRA and CDR2 is YSYEKL. The CDR3 covers 18 residues. V lost 4 bases to trimming and J lost 0 bases; unmatched junction nucleotides: 4. The CDR3, as DNA: TGCGCCAGCAGCCCCGGACTAGCGGGAGGGCCCTCCTACAATGAGCAGTTCTTC. This gives the protein CASSPGLAGGPSYNEQFF.

This clone was seen a single time. The chain employs TRBV28 and TRBJ2-2, with 9 nucleotides matching TRBD1. From germline, CDR1 is MDHEN and CDR2 SYDVKM. V was pared by 6 bases and J by 6 bases, with 5 bases of the junction left unmatched. This CDR3 is built from 14 residues. CDR3 bases: TGTGCCAGCAGCGGGACAGGGCGAGCCGGGGAGCTGTTTTTT. Amino acids: CASSGTGRAGELFF.

The rearrangement links TRBV18 to TRBJ1-1; D perhaps matches TRBD1 (6 bases). CDR1 is KGHSH and CDR2 is LQKENI in the germline V gene. This CDR3 is 15 amino acids long. V shed 5 bases and J shed 4 bases, with 17 bases lying between them. The CDR3 reads CASSSNRVLVTEAFF. CDR3 sequence (DNA): TGTGCCAGCTCATCTAACAGGGTTCTTGTCACTGAAGCTTTCTTT.

The rearrangement links TRBV30 to TRBJ1-1, with D uncertain. The V end was cut by 1 base, the J end by 4 bases, with 10 bases between. CDR3 length equals 13 residues. The V gene's germline CDR1 is GTSNPN and CDR2 SVGIG (reference sequence). The CDR3 reads CAWSAWRSTEAFF. The CDR3 DNA is TGTGCCTGGAGTGCCTGGCGAAGCACTGAAGCTTTCTTT.